Included here is one TCR beta chain sequence, with context. Its specificity is unknown. With a J-beta primer mix and a sample-barcoded 5' primer, a second PCR ran about 7 to 12 cycles. TCRdb re-derived calls from the 5' RACE reads in MiXCR, one entry per CDR3 protein. Here the sample spans about 500,000 distinct CDR3 sequences, nearly 25% being singletons. The sample comes from a study of blood T cells in healthy people across ages. Study results and caveats: Shifts in expanded clonotypes may have been confounded by donor CMV status, which was unknown. Diversity figures based on one million T cells were deemed too low.

The same data also contributed to another study, on T cells of mothers and their children. Per that study: From each mother came over 8.5 million TCR beta CDR3 reads, and from each child came 2.5 million to 3.5 million. No clone of persistent microchimeric T cells was detected.

The TCR comes from a boy aged 10-17 years in good health. Sequencing was performed on blood.

The CDR3 nucleotides read TGCGCCAGCAGCCAAGATGGGTACGGCAGGCGGGGCACCGGGGAGCTGTTTTTT. Translation gives CASSQDGYGRRGTGELFF. The genes are TRBV4-1 and TRBJ2-2; tentatively, D is TRBD2 (6 bases). Germline CDR1 and CDR2: MGHRA and YSYEKL. The CDR3 extends over 18 amino acids. V shed 0 bases and J shed 4 bases, with 18 bases lying between them.